Listed here are 4 T cell receptor beta chains from one sample, sequenced in a study of blood T cell repertoires in COVID-19. Generated by immunoSEQ multiplex PCR, the TCRdb table keeps only in-frame clones and is missing some. The data contain around 230,000 clones, around 80% of them singletons. The sample was peripheral blood. These receptors came from a man aged 40-49 years with acute or convalescent COVID-19.

The chain is built from TRBV7-2 and TRBJ2-2; TRBD2 matches at 7 bases. After removal of 4 bases from V and 2 bases from J, the junction contained 10 bases not matched to a gene. Germline values: CDR1 SGHTA, CDR2 FQGNSA. This CDR3 region has 17 residues. The CDR3 spells CASSSRLASGNTGELFF. The CDR3 DNA is TGTGCCAGCAGCTCCCGCCTGGCTAGCGGAAACACCGGGGAGCTGTTTTTT.

The chain uses TRBV4-2 and TRBJ1-5; D unresolved. This CDR3 spans 15 amino acids. CDR1 and CDR2 from the germline V gene are LGHNA and YNFKEQ. Trimming left V 0 bases short and J 0 bases short, with 6 bases between. Here the CDR3 reads CASSQDPNSNQPQHF. DNA for the CDR3: TGTGCCAGCAGCCAAGATCCAAATAGCAATCAGCCCCAGCATTTT.

The genes are TRBV11-2 and TRBJ2-1; 8 bases are shared with TRBD2. Unmatched junction bases numbered 13, after V lost 5 bases and J lost 7 bases. Germline CDR1 is SGHAT and CDR2 is FQNNGV. CDR3 size: 16 residues. The chain's CDR3 is CASSRGGSGAWNEQFF. In DNA, the CDR3 is TGTGCCAGCAGCCGGGGGGGTAGCGGAGCCTGGAATGAGCAGTTCTTC.

The chain employs TRBV7-8 and TRBJ1-1; 7 bases are a match to TRBD1. J lost 0 bases, V lost 3 bases, and 13 bases had no gene match. This CDR3 has 18 residues. Germline CDR1 is SGHVS and CDR2 is FQNEAQ. Written as DNA, the CDR3 is TGTGCCAGCAGCTTGGTGGAAGGGGGCCCGATTTTGAACACTGAAGCTTTCTTT. Translation: CASSLVEGGPILNTEAFF.